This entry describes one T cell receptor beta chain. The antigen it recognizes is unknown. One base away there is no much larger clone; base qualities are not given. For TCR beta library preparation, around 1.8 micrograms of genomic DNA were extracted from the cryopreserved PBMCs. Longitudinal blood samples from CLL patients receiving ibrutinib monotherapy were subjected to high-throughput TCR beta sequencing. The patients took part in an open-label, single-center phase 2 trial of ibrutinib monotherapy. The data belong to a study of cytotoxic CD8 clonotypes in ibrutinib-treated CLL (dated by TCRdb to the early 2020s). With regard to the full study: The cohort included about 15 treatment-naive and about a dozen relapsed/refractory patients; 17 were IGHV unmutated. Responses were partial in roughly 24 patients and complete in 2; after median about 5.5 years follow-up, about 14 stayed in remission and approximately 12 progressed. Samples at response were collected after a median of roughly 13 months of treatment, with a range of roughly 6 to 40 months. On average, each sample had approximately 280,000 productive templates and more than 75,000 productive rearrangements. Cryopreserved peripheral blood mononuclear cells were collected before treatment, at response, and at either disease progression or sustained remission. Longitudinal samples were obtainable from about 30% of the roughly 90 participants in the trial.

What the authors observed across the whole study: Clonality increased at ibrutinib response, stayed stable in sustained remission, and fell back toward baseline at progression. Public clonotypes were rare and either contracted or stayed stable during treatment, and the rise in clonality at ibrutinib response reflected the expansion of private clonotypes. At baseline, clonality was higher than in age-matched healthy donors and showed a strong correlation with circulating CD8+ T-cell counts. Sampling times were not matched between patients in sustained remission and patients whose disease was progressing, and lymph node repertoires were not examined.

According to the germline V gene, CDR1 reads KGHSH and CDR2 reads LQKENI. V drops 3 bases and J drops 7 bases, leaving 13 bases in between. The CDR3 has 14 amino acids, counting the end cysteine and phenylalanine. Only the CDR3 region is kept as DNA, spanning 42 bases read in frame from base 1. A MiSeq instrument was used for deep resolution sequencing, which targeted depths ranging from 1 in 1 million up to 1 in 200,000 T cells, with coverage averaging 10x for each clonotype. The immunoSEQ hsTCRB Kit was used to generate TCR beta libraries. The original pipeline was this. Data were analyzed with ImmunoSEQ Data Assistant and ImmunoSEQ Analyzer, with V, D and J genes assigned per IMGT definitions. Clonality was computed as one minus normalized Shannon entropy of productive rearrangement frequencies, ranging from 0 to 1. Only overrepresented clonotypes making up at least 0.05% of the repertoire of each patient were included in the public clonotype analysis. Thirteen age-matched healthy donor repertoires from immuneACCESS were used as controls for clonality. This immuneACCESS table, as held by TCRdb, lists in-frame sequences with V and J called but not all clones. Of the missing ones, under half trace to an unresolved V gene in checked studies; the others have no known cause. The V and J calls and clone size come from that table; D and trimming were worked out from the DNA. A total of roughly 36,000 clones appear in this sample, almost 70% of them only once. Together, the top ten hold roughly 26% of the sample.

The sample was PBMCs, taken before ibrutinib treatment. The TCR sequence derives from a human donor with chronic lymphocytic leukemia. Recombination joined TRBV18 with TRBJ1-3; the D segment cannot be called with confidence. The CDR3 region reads CASSPRGETNTIYF. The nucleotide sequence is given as TGTGCCAGCTCACCCCGCGGGGAGACGAACACCATATATTTT.